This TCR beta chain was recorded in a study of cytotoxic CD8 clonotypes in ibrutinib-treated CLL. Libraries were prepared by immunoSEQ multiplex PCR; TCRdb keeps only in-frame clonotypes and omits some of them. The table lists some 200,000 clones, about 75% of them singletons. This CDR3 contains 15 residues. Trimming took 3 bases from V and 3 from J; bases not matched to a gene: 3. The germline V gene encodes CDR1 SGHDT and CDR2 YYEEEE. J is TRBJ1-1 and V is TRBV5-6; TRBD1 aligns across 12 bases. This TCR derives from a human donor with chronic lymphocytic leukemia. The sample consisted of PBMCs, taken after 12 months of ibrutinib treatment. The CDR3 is CASSWDRGRYTEAFF. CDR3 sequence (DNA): TGTGCCAGCAGCTGGGACAGGGGGCGGTACACTGAAGCTTTCTTT.